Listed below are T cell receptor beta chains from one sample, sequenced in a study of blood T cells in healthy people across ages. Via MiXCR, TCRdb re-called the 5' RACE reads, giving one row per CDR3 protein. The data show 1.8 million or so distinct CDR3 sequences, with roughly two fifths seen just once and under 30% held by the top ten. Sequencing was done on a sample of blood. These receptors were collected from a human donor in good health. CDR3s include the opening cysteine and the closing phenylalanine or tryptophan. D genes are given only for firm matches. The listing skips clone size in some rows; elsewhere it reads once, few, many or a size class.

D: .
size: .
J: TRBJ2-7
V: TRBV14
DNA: TGTGCCAGCAGCCAAGGACGGACTCGAGTCTTGTACGAGCAGTACTTC
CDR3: CASSQGRTRVLYEQYF

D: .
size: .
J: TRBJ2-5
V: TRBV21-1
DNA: TGTGCCAGCAGCAAAGGCAGGGCTAGGGAGACCCAGTACTTC
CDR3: CASSKGRARETQYF

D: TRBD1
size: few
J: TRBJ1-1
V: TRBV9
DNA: TGTGCCAGCAGCGTAGATCAGGGGGTGACTGAAGCTTTCTTT
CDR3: CASSVDQGVTEAFF

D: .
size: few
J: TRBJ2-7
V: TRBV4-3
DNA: TGCGCCAGCAGCCAAGTGCACAGGGCCTACGAGCAGTACTTC
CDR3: CASSQVHRAYEQYF

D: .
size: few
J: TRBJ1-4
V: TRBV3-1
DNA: TGTGCCAGCAGCCCTGAGACAGGAGAACCCCCTAATGAAAAACTGTTTTTT
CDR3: CASSPETGEPPNEKLFF

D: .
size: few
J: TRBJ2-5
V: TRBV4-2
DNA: TGTGCCAGCAGCCAAGGTCTGGGAGAGGACTCCCAAGAGACCCAGTACTTC
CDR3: CASSQGLGEDSQETQYF

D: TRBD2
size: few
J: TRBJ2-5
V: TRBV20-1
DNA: TGCAGTGCTAGGGGGGGGACTAGTCAAGAGACCCAGTACTTC
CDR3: CSARGGTSQETQYF

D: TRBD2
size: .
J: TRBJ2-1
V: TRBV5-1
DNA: TGCGCCAGCAGCTCCCTACTAGCGGGGGGGAACAATGAGCAGTTCTTC
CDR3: CASSSLLAGGNNEQFF

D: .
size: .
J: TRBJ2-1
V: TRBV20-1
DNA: TGCAGTGCTAGTTCCGGACTGAGCTCCTACAATGAGCAGTTCTTC
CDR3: CSASSGLSSYNEQFF

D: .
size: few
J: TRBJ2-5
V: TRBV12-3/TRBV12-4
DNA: TGTGCCAGCAGAGAGGGTAGAGGAGAGACCCAGTACTTC
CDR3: CASREGRGETQYF

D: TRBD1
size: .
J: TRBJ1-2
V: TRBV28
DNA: TGTGCCAGCAGGACACAGGGGCGAAGCTATGGCTACACCTTC
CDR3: CASRTQGRSYGYTF

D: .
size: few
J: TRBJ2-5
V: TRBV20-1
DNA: TGCAGTGCTAGAACCGATGGTGAGACCCAGTACTTC
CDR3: CSARTDGETQYF

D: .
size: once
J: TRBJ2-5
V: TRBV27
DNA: TGTGCCAGCAGGTTCAGAGGGTTGTGGGAGACCCAGTACTTC
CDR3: CASRFRGLWETQYF

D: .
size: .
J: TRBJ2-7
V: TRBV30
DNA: TGTGCCTGGAGTCTCGCCTACGAGCAGTACTTC
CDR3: CAWSLAYEQYF

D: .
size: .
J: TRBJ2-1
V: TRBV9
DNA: TGTGCCAGCAGCGCCCAGACTAGGTCAGAGCAGTTCTTC
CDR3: CASSAQTRSEQFF

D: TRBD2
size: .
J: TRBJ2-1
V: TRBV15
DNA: TGTGCCACCAGCAGGGATCGGGGGGGAGCTTTAAACAATGAGCAGTTCTTC
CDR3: CATSRDRGGALNNEQFF

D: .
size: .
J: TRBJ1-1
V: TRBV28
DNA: TGTGCCAGCAGTTTGCCGACTGAAGCTTTCTTT
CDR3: CASSLPTEAFF

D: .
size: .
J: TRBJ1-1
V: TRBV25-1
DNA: TGTGCCAGCAGTGAAACCCTAGGGTTCACTGAAGCTTTCTTT
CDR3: CASSETLGFTEAFF

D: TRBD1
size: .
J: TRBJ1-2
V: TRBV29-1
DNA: TGCAGCGTTTGGGGCCCCGGGACAGACTATGGCTACACCTTC
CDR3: CSVWGPGTDYGYTF

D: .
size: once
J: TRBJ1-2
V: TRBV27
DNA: TGTGCCAGCAGTTCCGGGTGGAGGGTGGATGGCTACACCTTC
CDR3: CASSSGWRVDGYTF

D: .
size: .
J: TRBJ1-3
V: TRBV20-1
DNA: TGCAGTGCCCTAGATGAGTTCTCTGGAAACACCATATATTTT
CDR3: CSALDEFSGNTIYF

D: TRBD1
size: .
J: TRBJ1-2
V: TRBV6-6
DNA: TGTGCCAGCAGGGACTTGGGACAGGGCCCTTTTGGCTACACCTTC
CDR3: CASRDLGQGPFGYTF

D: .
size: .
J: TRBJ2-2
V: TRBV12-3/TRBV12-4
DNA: TGTGCCAGCGATAGAGACGACACCGGGGAGCTGTTTTTT
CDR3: CASDRDDTGELFF

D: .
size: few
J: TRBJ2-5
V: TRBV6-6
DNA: TGTGCCAGCAGTTACTCGCCCCCAGGACCTCAATTAGAGACCCAGTACTTC
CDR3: CASSYSPPGPQLETQYF

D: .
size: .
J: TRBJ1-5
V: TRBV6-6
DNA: TGTGCCAGCAGTTTGAACCAAGGACATGATAGCAATCAGCCCCAGCATTTT
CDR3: CASSLNQGHDSNQPQHF

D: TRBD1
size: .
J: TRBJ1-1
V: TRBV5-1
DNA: TGCGCCAGCAGCTTGGGCCTACAGGGGGCGAAGGTAGCTTTCTTT
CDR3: CASSLGLQGAKVAFF

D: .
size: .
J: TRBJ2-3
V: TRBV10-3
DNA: TGTGCCACCAGCCCTTTGGATACGCAGTATTTT
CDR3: CATSPLDTQYF

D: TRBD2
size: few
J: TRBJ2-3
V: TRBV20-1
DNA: TGCAGTGCTAGTCCCCGGGGGGGCCCGACAGATACGCAGTATTTT
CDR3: CSASPRGGPTDTQYF

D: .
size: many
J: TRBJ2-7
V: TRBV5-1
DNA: TGCGCCAGCAGCAATCCAGGGTATGGCAGCGAGCAGTACTTC
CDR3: CASSNPGYGSEQYF

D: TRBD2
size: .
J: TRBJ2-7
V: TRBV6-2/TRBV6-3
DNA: TGTGCCAGCAGTCCTCCGACGGGGGGACTCTACGAGCAGTACTTC
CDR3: CASSPPTGGLYEQYF

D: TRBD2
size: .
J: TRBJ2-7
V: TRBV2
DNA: TGTGCCAGCAGTGCGGGGGGGACGACCTACGAGCAGTACTTC
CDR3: CASSAGGTTYEQYF

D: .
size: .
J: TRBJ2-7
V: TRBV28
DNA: TGTGCCAGCATGGTCCAGGGAGGCTACGAGCAGTACTTC
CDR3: CASMVQGGYEQYF

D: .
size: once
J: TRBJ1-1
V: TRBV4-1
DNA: TGCGCCAGCAGCCAAGGAGAAGACAGAATGAACACTGAAGCTTTCTTT
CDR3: CASSQGEDRMNTEAFF

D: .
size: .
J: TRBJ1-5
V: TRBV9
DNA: TGTGCCAGCAGCGTCGGGGATCTTCAGCCCCAGCATTTT
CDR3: CASSVGDLQPQHF

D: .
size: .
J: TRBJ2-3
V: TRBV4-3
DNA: TGCGCCAGCAGCTTTCCTGGGAATGGCCAAGTAGGGCAGTATTTT
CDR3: CASSFPGNGQVGQYF

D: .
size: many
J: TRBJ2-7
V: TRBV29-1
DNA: TGCAGCGCGGGGGTCTACCGTTACGAGCAGTACTTC
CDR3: CSAGVYRYEQYF

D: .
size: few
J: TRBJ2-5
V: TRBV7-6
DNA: TGTGCCAGCAGCCCAATCCGCGGGGAAGCGACCCAGTACTTC
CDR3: CASSPIRGEATQYF

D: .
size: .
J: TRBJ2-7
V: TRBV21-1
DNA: TGTGCCAGCAGCAAAGTTAGGGGCAATTTTTCCTACGAGCAGTACTTC
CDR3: CASSKVRGNFSYEQYF

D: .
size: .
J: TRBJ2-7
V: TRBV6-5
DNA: TGTGCCAGCAGTAGCCTCCGGGGGGCGAGGGCCTACGAGCAGTACTTC
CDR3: CASSSLRGARAYEQYF

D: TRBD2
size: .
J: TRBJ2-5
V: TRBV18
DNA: TGTGCCAGCTCAGAGACCGGGACTAGGCGGAAGACCCAGTACTTC
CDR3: CASSETGTRRKTQYF

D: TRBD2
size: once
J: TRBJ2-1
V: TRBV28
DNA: TGTGCCAGCAGTTTTGGAAGGCTAGCGGGGGGGAATGAGCAGTTCTTC
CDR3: CASSFGRLAGGNEQFF

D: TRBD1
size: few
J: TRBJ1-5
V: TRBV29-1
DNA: TGCAGCGCCTCCGGGACAGACGGCAATCAGCCCCAGCATTTT
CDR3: CSASGTDGNQPQHF

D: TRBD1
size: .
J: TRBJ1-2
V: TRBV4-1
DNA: TGCGCCAGCAGCCCCGGACTCCGGGACAGGGGAAACTATGGCTACACCTTC
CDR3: CASSPGLRDRGNYGYTF

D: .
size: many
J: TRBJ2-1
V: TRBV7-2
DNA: TGTGCCAGCAGCCCCCTCGTTTCCTACAATGAGCAGTTCTTC
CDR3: CASSPLVSYNEQFF

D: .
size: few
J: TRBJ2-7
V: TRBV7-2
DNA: TGTGCCGGCAGCTATGGGGGCACGTTCTTCTACGAGCAGTACTTC
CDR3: CAGSYGGTFFYEQYF

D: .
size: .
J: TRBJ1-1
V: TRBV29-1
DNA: TGCAGCGTTGTGTCGCAGACCGAAGCTTTCTTT
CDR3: CSVVSQTEAFF